Listed below are T cell receptor beta chains from one sample, sequenced in a study of control samples from healthy donors and cancer patients. TCRdb keeps only in-frame clones here, not all; method: immunoSEQ multiplex PCR. Of some 120,000 clones listed, around 93% are singletons. Sequenced sample: PBMCs. These receptors were obtained from a man aged 50 or older with head and neck cancer. The CDR3 runs from the conserved cysteine through the conserved F or W. A D gene is named only where the DNA matches it firmly. Rows give clone size only sometimes, using once, few, many, or a class for an expanded clone.

v_gene,d_gene,j_gene,abundance,CDR3nt,CDR3aa
TRBV2,TRBD1,TRBJ1-5,.,TGTGCCAGCAGGGGACAGTATAGCAATCAGCCCCAGCATTTT,CASRGQYSNQPQHF
TRBV18,TRBD1,TRBJ2-7,.,TGTGCCAGCTCAGCCGGGACAGGGGTCTACGAGCAGTACTTC,CASSAGTGVYEQYF
TRBV9,.,TRBJ2-7,.,TGTGCCAGCAGCCGTAGAGGTTTTGGGGACCTACACGAGCAGTACTTC,CASSRRGFGDLHEQYF
TRBV6-2/TRBV6-3,.,TRBJ2-7,.,TGTGCCAGCAGTTACTCCCTCTTCTACGAGCAGTACTTC,CASSYSLFYEQYF
TRBV15,.,TRBJ1-2,once,TGTGCCACCAGCAGAGGTTTTGAAGAAAGACGTGGCTACACCTTC,CATSRGFEERRGYTF
TRBV5-5,.,TRBJ1-1,.,TGTGCCAGCAGCTTGGGGCCCACTGAGAACACTGAAGCTTTCTTT,CASSLGPTENTEAFF
TRBV4-1,.,TRBJ2-5,.,TGCGCCAGCAGCCAAGATCTTATAGGGAGTAACGGAGAGACCCAGTACTTC,CASSQDLIGSNGETQYF
TRBV18,TRBD1,TRBJ2-2,.,TGTGCCAGCTCACCACCCGGGACAGGGATTTTTACCGGGGAGCTGTTTTTT,CASSPPGTGIFTGELFF
TRBV28,TRBD1,TRBJ2-7,.,TGTGCCAGCAGTCCGTGGGGACAGGGATCCTACGAGCAGTACTTC,CASSPWGQGSYEQYF
TRBV2,.,TRBJ1-5,once,TGTGCCAGCAGTCCTCGGGCGGGCCGCCGGCAGCCCCAGCATTTT,CASSPRAGRRQPQHF
TRBV30,TRBD1,TRBJ1-6,.,TGTGCCTGGAGTGTTGGAGGGACAGGGTTGTCACCCCTCCACTTT,CAWSVGGTGLSPLHF